The 21 T cell receptor beta chains reported below all come from one sample, sequenced in a study of blood T cells in healthy people across ages. PCR was performed a second time for roughly 6 to 12 cycles using a sample-barcoded 5' primer and a J-beta primer mix. A single record per CDR3 protein comes from TCRdb applying MiXCR to the 5' RACE reads. The table lists more than 1 million distinct CDR3 sequences, more than 40% of them singletons, with 18% in the top ten. The sample comprised blood. These receptors all come from a woman aged 55-69 years in good health.

The rearrangement links TRBV20-1 to TRBJ2-2; D is ambiguous. The CDR3 is 15 amino acids. The germline CDR1 and CDR2 sequences are DFQATT and SNEGSKA (reference sequence). The V and J ends lost 5 bases and 5 bases respectively, with 18 bases between them. CDR3 sequence reads: CSARPFGLGTGELFF. CDR3 DNA: TGCAGTGCTCGCCCATTTGGGTTGGGGACCGGGGAGCTGTTTTTT.

This chain connects TRBV7-9 to TRBJ1-3; no clear D gene. This CDR3 spans 11 amino acids. V was pared by 9 bases and J by 0 bases, with 3 bases between. The germline V gene has CDR1 SEHNR and CDR2 FQNEAQ (reference sequence). The CDR3 here is CARGSGNTIYF. Written as DNA, the CDR3 is TGTGCCAGGGGCTCTGGAAACACCATATATTTT.

Turning to this clonotype: At one of its ends the junction is not consistent with the germline gene, which may arise from a read error. The chain uses TRBV7-8 and TRBJ2-4, with a possible D match to TRBD1 (6 bases). The J call may be faulty, since TRBJ2-7 better matches the DNA end. The length of the CDR3 is 15 residues. Germline CDR1 reads SGHVS; CDR2 reads FQNEAQ. CDR3 DNA sequence: TGTGCCAGCAGCTTACAGGGGCAACCTTCCTCCGAGCAGTACTTC. Protein: CASSLQGQPSSEQYF.

This clonotype was seen a handful of times. The chain couples TRBV20-1 to TRBJ2-1, with TRBD2 matching over 7 bases. The CDR3 is made up of 13 amino acids. The germline gives CDR1 DFQATT, CDR2 SNEGSKA (reference sequence). The CDR3, as DNA: TGCGGGATACTCCGGGACTATAACAATGAGCAGTTCTTC. Translated: CGILRDYNNEQFF.

This chain uses TRBV11-2 with TRBJ2-5; no clear D. Near its end, the DNA agrees better with TRBJ2-7, so the J call may be wrong. Germline CDR1 reads SGHAT; CDR2 reads FQNNGV. CDR3 length equals 13 residues. The CDR3 bases are TGTGCCAGCAGCTTTGAGCTAGTGGTCGAGCAGTACTTC. Its protein product is CASSFELVVEQYF.

The J gene is TRBJ2-1, the V gene TRBV5-1; 7 bases are a match to TRBD2. The CDR3 is 15 residues long. Germline CDR1 and CDR2: SGHRS and YFSETQ. The V gene end was trimmed by 6 bases and the J gene end by 0 bases; junction bases not matched to a gene: 6. The CDR3 here is CASNRLASSYNEQFF. CDR3 in DNA: TGCGCCAGCAACAGACTAGCTAGCTCCTACAATGAGCAGTTCTTC. The whole variable domain, remainder taken from reference TRBV5-1 and TRBJ2-1, is KAGVTQTPRYLIKTRGQQVTLSCSPISGHRSVSWYQQTPGQGLQFLFEYFSETQRNKGNFPGRFSGRQFSNSRSEMNVSTLELGDSALYLCASNRLASSYNEQFFGPGTRLTVL.

The genes are TRBV16 and TRBJ2-4, with 13 nucleotides matching TRBD2. The last part of the DNA fits TRBJ2-7 better; the J call may be wrong. The CDR3 consists of 16 residues. CDR1 and CDR2 (germline): KGHSY, FQNENV. Here the CDR3 DNA reads TGTGCCAGCAGCCAAAGGAAACTAGCGGGAGGGCACGAGCAGTACTTC. This translates into CASSQRKLAGGHEQYF.

This clonotype was detected only a few times. The J gene is TRBJ2-7, the V gene TRBV18; D unresolved. Judging by the DNA end, TRBJ2-5 fits better; the J call may be wrong. CDR3 size: 13 residues. Germline V gene lookup returns CDR1 KGHSH and CDR2 LQKENI. CDR3 amino acids: CASSPQSAETQYF. The CDR3 nucleotides read TGTGCCAGCTCACCACAGAGCGCGGAGACCCAGTACTTC.

This sequence joins TRBV7-9 and TRBJ1-2, with TRBD1 identical over 8 bases. V was pared by 8 bases and J by 0 bases, with 2 bases of the junction left unmatched. Germline CDR1 is SEHNR and CDR2 is FQNEAQ (reference sequence). CDR3 length equals 13 residues. The CDR3 DNA follows: TGTGCCAGCCGACAGGGGACTAACTATGGCTACACCTTC. Its translation is CASRQGTNYGYTF.

With regard to this clonotype: This may stem from a read error, because a much larger clone lies one nucleotide away. This sequence joins TRBV9 and TRBJ2-7; 9 bases agree with TRBD2. Germline trimming cut 2 bases from V and 5 bases from J; bases unmatched to any gene: 5. The germline V gene encodes CDR1 SGDLS and CDR2 YYNGEE. The CDR3 extends over 14 amino acids. The CDR3: CASSVETSGHEQYF. The CDR3 DNA sequence: TGTGCCAGCAGCGTTGAGACTAGCGGCCACGAGCAGTACTTC.

The CDR3 here is CSAQKGETQYF. The CDR3 nucleotides read TGCAGTGCCCAAAAAGGAGAGACCCAGTACTTC. The chain employs TRBV20-1 and TRBJ2-7; D remains ambiguous. Matching the DNA end better, TRBJ2-5 makes the J call doubtful. Germline values: CDR1 DFQATT, CDR2 SNEGSKA (reference sequence). The CDR3 loop spans 11 amino acids.

The chain carries TRBV4-1 and TRBJ2-3; TRBD2 might be the D (5 bases). Looked up from germline, CDR1 is MGHRA and CDR2 is YSYEKL. The CDR3 is 17 residues long. Trimming shortened V by 4 bases and J by 0 bases, and 17 bases separated the two germline ends. The CDR3, as DNA: TGCGCCAGCAGCCGCAAGCTCAAGGACTTAAGCACAGATACGCAGTATTTT. Protein product: CASSRKLKDLSTDTQYF.

In regard to this clonotype: The junction and the germline gene differ at one end; a read error may be behind it. CDR3 DNA sequence: TGCGCCAGCAGCTTGGAGGGACTAGCTCTATACAGTGAGCAGTTCTTC. Amino acid sequence: CASSLEGLALYSEQFF. This chain joins TRBV5-1 and TRBJ2-1; 9 bases fit TRBD2. Germline V gene sequence: CDR1 SGHRS, CDR2 YFSETQ. The CDR3 runs to 16 residues. Based on the CDR3 plus reference TRBV5-1 and TRBJ2-1, the full variable domain is KAGVTQTPRYLIKTRGQQVTLSCSPISGHRSVSWYQQTPGQGLQFLFEYFSETQRNKGNFPGRFSGRQFSNSRSEMNVSTLELGDSALYLCASSLEGLALYSEQFFGPGTRLTVL.

This clonotype was recorded a few times. The CDR3 here is CASSPNSGSLNEQFF. The CDR3 nucleotides read TGTGCCAGCTCACCCAATAGCGGGAGTCTGAATGAGCAGTTCTTC. The J gene is TRBJ2-1, the V gene TRBV18; the match to TRBD2 covers 9 bases. The CDR3 is made up of 15 amino acids. Trimming removed 3 bases from V and 7 bases from J; junction bases left unmatched: 7. CDR1 and CDR2 (germline): KGHSH, LQKENI.

The chain is built from TRBV29-1 and TRBJ2-1, with 14 bases that match TRBD2. The trim removed 6 bases at V and 10 bases at J, leaving 8 bases unmatched. The V gene's germline CDR1 is SQVTM and CDR2 ANQGSEA. This CDR3 is built from 14 residues. The DNA for the CDR3 is TGCAGCGTGCGACTAGCGGGAGGGCCGGGGGAGCAGTTCTTC. Encoded protein: CSVRLAGGPGEQFF.

This clonotype has a handful of counts. The chain employs TRBV15 and TRBJ2-7, with a tentative D call TRBD1 (6 bases). Germline values: CDR1 LNHNV, CDR2 YYDKDF (reference sequence). Trimming shortened V by 4 bases and J by 5 bases, and 15 bases separated the two germline ends. CDR3 length: 14 residues. This CDR3 is CATSTKDSPHEQYF. CDR3 bases: TGTGCCACCAGCACCAAGGACAGCCCCCACGAGCAGTACTTC.

This clonotype was counted between two and nine times. V gene TRBV6-5 combines with J gene TRBJ1-4, with D maybe TRBD1 (5 bases). The ends were cut back, 6 bases at V and 2 bases at J, with 13 bases in the middle. The CDR3 spans 15 residues. Per germline, CDR1 MNHEY and CDR2 SVGAGI. CDR3 loop: CASSARGGTNEKLFF. The CDR3 DNA is TGTGCCAGCAGCGCCCGCGGGGGTACTAATGAAAAACTGTTTTTT.

This chain uses TRBV3-1 with TRBJ2-6, with D possibly TRBD2 on 5 matching bases. Trimming stripped 6 bases from V and 3 bases from J, with 21 bases between. In germline, CDR1 is LGHDT, CDR2 YNNKEL (reference sequence). The CDR3 has 18 amino acids. As DNA, the CDR3 is TGTGCCAGCAGATTTAAGACGGGGTATGGTGGTGGGGCCAACGTCCTGACTTTC. It specifies CASRFKTGYGGGANVLTF.

V is TRBV7-9 and J is TRBJ2-7, with TRBD2 identical over 9 bases. V was clipped by 4 bases and J by 2 bases; unmatched bases: 9. The CDR3 runs 16 residues. Looked up from germline, CDR1 is SEHNR and CDR2 is FQNEAQ (reference sequence). The CDR3 nucleotides are TGTGCCAGCAGCTCGGTCGTAGCGGGAGAAACCTACGAGCAGTACTTC. Translated, it gives CASSSVVAGETYEQYF.

This clonotype came up once. The rearrangement links TRBV4-3 to TRBJ2-5; the match to TRBD1 covers 8 bases. This CDR3 region has 15 residues. V shed 0 bases and J 2 bases; nucleotides not matched to a gene: 2. Germline-derived CDR1 and CDR2 are LGHNA and YSLEER. CDR3 DNA sequence: TGCGCCAGCAGCCAAGATCAGGGGGCTCAAGAGACCCAGTACTTC. It specifies CASSQDQGAQETQYF.

The CDR3 loop is CASSLEGPYNEQYF. CDR3 DNA: TGTGCCAGCAGCTTGGAGGGGCCCTACAATGAGCAGTACTTC. V gene TRBV5-4 combines with J gene TRBJ2-1, with D maybe TRBD1 (5 bases). The tail of the sequence fits TRBJ2-7 better, so the J call may be wrong. CDR3 size: 14 residues. The V gene's germline CDR1 is SGHNT and CDR2 YYREEE (reference sequence).